These 2 T cell receptor beta chains share one sample of origin, sequenced in a study of shared clonotypes between healthy human individuals. Measured with immunoSEQ multiplex PCR; TCRdb has only the in-frame clones, and not every one. The table has 450,000 to 600,000 clones, about four fifths seen once; the top ten hold 10% to 15%. Source material: PBMCs. These receptors all stem from a woman between 40 and 50 years old in good health. Some clones in this sample may be carry-over from other donors' samples.

The chain uses TRBV4-1 and TRBJ1-4; TRBD1 might be the D (5 bases). The germline V gene has CDR1 MGHRA and CDR2 YSYEKL. The CDR3 contains 13 residues. V was cut by 3 bases and J by 8 bases, with 10 bases left in between. The CDR3 region is CASSQLRTEKLFF. CDR3 in DNA: TGCGCCAGCAGCCAGCTACGGACAGAAAAACTGTTTTTT.

The chain is built from TRBV19 and TRBJ1-2, with 8 bases fitting TRBD1. The CDR3 is 13 residues long. Germline CDR1 is LNHDA and CDR2 is SQIVND (reference sequence). J gave up 6 bases and V 7 bases, and 7 bases lay outside the gene matches. CDR3 residues: CASKEDRADGYTF. The CDR3 DNA reads as TGTGCCAGTAAGGAGGACAGGGCGGATGGCTACACCTTC.